One sample yielded the 10 T cell receptor beta chains listed below, sequenced in a study of blood T cell repertoires in COVID-19. Measured with immunoSEQ multiplex PCR; TCRdb has only the in-frame clones, and not every one. The table lists fewer than 350,000 clones, 88% of them singletons, with roughly 9% in the top ten. Sequenced sample: peripheral blood. Source of these receptors: a man aged 18 to 29 with active or convalescent COVID-19.

This rearrangement joins TRBV4-3 to TRBJ1-1; a weak D match, TRBD1 (6 bases). The germline V and J ends were trimmed by 0 bases and 7 bases, with 12 bases remaining between them. The CDR3 spans 14 residues. Germline loops: CDR1 LGHNA, CDR2 YSLEER. The CDR3 protein is CASSQDSDRLEAFF. The CDR3 nucleotides read TGCGCCAGCAGCCAAGATAGCGACAGGCTTGAAGCTTTCTTT.

V usage is TRBV5-5 and J usage is TRBJ2-3, with a tentative D call TRBD2 (5 bases). Trimming left V 4 bases short and J 4 bases short, with 13 bases between. The CDR3 sequence is 14 residues long. CDR1 is SGHKS and CDR2 is YYEKEE in the germline V gene (reference sequence). CDR3 sequence: CASSLGGAPDTQYF. The DNA for the CDR3 is TGTGCCAGCAGCCTTGGAGGAGCCCCAGATACGCAGTATTTT.

The CDR3 coding sequence is TGTGCCAGCGAGGTCCCCCAGGGGCAAAACACCATATATTTT. It yields the protein CASEVPQGQNTIYF. The chain is built from TRBV2 and TRBJ1-3; a weak D match, TRBD1 (6 bases). The CDR3 loop spans 14 amino acids. Per germline, CDR1 SNHLY and CDR2 FYNNEI. V gave up 8 bases and J gave up 6 bases, with 17 bases separating them.

The chain has TRBV6-2 or TRBV6-3 and TRBJ1-1; the D gene is possibly TRBD1 (5 bases). There are 15 residues in the CDR3. V lost 0 bases, J lost 1 base, and 9 bases lay in between. CDR1 is MNHEY, CDR2 SVGEGT, per germline. The CDR3 region is CASSYSGGKNTEAFF. CDR3 DNA: TGTGCCAGCAGTTACTCGGGGGGTAAGAACACTGAAGCTTTCTTT.

This sequence joins TRBV15 and TRBJ1-5, with TRBD1 as a possible D gene (6 bases). V was pared by 1 base and J by 0 bases, with 13 bases between. CDR3 length: 17 amino acids. Germline lookup yields CDR1 LNHNV and CDR2 YYDKDF (reference sequence). The CDR3 DNA reads TGTGCCACCAGCAGAGCCACAGGGAGGGGTAGCAATCAGCCCCAGCATTTT. As protein: CATSRATGRGSNQPQHF.

V usage is TRBV10-1 and J usage is TRBJ1-1, with 12 bases matching TRBD1. CDR3 length: 17 residues. V lost 6 bases and J lost 4; bases outside the gene matches: 12. Germline values: CDR1 WNHNN, CDR2 SYGVQD (reference sequence). CDR3 region: CASRTGTGGVGSTEAFF. The DNA of the CDR3 is TGCGCCAGCAGAACCGGGACAGGGGGCGTTGGTAGCACTGAAGCTTTCTTT.

This clone was recorded a few times. This chain links TRBV7-3 with TRBJ1-6, with D possibly matching TRBD1 (6 bases). The CDR3 contains 15 residues. Germline V gene data show CDR1 as SGHTA and CDR2 as FQGTGA. V was pared by 5 bases and J by 10 bases, with 18 bases between. The CDR3 nucleotides are TGTGCCAGCAGCGCATCGGGACACCGTGGATCACCCCTCCACTTT. Amino acid sequence: CASSASGHRGSPLHF.

V is TRBV3-1 (or the pseudogene TRBV3-2) and J is TRBJ2-3; 11 bases align to TRBD2. The V segment lost 1 base and the J segment 6 bases; nucleotides outside the gene matches: 6. Germline V gene lookup returns CDR1 LGHDT and CDR2 YNNKEL (reference sequence). CDR3 size: 16 residues. This chain's CDR3 is CASSQVIAGGRDTQYF. Here the CDR3 DNA reads TGTGCCAGCAGCCAAGTCATAGCGGGGGGGCGGGATACGCAGTATTTT.

The sample holds one count of this clone. V is TRBV18 and J is TRBJ1-5; weak D call: TRBD1 (6 bases). V lost 5 bases, J lost 0 bases, and 14 bases lay in between. Germline values: CDR1 KGHSH, CDR2 LQKENI. CDR3 size: 16 residues. The CDR3 protein is CASSINQGHSNQPQHF. CDR3 coding DNA: TGTGCCAGCTCAATAAATCAGGGGCATAGCAATCAGCCCCAGCATTTT.

The V gene is TRBV10-2, the J gene TRBJ2-3, with 10 nucleotides matching TRBD2. CDR3 size: 15 residues. CDR1 and CDR2 (germline): WSHSY, SAAADI. With V trimmed by 4 bases and J by 2 bases, 3 bases remained unmatched. This chain's CDR3 is CASSGLAGLTDTQYF. The DNA of the CDR3 is TGCGCCAGCAGTGGACTAGCGGGCCTCACAGATACGCAGTATTTT.